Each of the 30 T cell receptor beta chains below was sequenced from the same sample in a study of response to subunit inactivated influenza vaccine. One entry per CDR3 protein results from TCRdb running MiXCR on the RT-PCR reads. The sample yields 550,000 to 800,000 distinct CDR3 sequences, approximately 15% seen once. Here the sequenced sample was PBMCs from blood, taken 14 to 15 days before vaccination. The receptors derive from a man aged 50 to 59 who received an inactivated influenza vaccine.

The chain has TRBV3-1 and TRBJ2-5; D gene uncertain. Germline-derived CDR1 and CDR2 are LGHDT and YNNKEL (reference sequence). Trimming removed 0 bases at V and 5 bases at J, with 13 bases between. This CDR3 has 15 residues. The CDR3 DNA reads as TGTGCCAGCAGCCAAGACCCTATTTCTTGGGAGACCCAGTACTTC. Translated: CASSQDPISWETQYF.

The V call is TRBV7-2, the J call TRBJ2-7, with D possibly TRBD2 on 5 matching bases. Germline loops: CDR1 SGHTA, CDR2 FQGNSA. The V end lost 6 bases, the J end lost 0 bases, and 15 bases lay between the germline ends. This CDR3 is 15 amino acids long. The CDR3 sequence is CASRSAGGSSYEQYF. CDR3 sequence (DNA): TGTGCCAGCAGATCTGCCGGAGGCAGCTCCTACGAGCAGTACTTC. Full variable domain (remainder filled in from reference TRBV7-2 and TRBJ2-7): GAGVSQSPSNKVTEKGKDVELRCDPISGHTALYWYRQSLGQGLEFLIYFQGNSAPDKSGLPSDRFSAERTGGSVSTLTIQRTQQEDSAVYLCASRSAGGSSYEQYFGPGTRLTVT.

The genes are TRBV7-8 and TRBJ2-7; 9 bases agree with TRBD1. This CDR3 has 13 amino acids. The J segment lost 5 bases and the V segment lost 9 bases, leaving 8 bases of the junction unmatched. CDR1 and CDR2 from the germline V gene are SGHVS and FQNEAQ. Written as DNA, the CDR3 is TGTGCCAGTCAGTCCCGGGACAGGGACGAGCAGTACTTC. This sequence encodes CASQSRDRDEQYF. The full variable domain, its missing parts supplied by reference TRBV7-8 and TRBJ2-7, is GAGVSQSPRYKVAKRGQDVALRCDPISGHVSLFWYQQALGQGPEFLTYFQNEAQLDKSGLPSDRFFAERPEGSVSTLKIQRTQQEDSAVYLCASQSRDRDEQYFGPGTRLTVT.

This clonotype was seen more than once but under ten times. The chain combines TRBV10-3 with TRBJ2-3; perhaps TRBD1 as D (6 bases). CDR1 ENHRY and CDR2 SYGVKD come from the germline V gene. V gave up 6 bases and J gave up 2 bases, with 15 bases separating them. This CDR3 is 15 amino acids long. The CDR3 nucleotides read TGTGCCATCAGAGAAAGGGGGACCTCCACAGATACGCAGTATTTT. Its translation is CAIRERGTSTDTQYF.

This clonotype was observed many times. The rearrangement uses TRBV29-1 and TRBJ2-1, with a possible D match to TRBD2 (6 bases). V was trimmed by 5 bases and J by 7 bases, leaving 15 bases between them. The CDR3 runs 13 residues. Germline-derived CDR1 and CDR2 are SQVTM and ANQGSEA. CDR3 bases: TGCAGCGTTCAACTGGGGGGTGTGAATGAGCAGTTCTTC. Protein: CSVQLGGVNEQFF.

For the CDR3, the DNA is TGCAGGCCCAAGGGGGGCCCAACGACTAGCGGTTTATCCTACAATGAGCAGTTCTTC. Residues: CRPKGGPTTSGLSYNEQFF. V and J are TRBV20-1 and TRBJ2-1, with 9 bases fitting TRBD2. Germline loops: CDR1 DFQATT, CDR2 SNEGSKA (reference sequence). This CDR3 comprises 19 residues.

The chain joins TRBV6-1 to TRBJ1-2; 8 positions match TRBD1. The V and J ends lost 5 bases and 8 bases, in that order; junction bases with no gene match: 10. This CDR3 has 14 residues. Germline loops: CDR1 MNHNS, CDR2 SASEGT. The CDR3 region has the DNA TGTGCCAGCAGTCGACAGGGGATGGGGGGCGGCTACACCTTC. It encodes CASSRQGMGGGYTF.

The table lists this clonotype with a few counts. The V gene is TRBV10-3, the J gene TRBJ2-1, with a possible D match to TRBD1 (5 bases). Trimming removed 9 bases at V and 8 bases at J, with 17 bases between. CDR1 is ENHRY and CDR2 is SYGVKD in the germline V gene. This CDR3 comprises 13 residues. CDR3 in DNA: TGTGCCATGAGCCAGGGAAAGTTGGATGAGCAGTTCTTC. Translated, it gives CAMSQGKLDEQFF.

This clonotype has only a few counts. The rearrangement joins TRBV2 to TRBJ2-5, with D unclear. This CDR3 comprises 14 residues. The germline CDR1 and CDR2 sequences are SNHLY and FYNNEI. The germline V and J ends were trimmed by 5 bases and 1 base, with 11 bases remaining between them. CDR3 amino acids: CASSPRRIQETQYF. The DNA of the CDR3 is TGTGCCAGCAGTCCCAGACGGATCCAAGAGACCCAGTACTTC. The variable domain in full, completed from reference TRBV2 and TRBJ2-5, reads EPEVTQTPSHQVTQMGQEVILRCVPISNHLYFYWYRQILGQKVEFLVSFYNNEISEKSEIFDDQFSVERPDGSNFTLKIRSTKLEDSAMYFCASSPRRIQETQYFGPGTRLLVL.

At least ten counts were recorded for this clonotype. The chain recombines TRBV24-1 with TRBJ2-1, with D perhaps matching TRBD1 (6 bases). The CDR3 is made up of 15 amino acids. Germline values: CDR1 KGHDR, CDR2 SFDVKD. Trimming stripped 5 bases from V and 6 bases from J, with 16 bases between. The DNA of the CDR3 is TGTGCCACCAGTGGCCGGGACAACCCATCCAATGAGCAGTTCTTC. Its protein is CATSGRDNPSNEQFF.

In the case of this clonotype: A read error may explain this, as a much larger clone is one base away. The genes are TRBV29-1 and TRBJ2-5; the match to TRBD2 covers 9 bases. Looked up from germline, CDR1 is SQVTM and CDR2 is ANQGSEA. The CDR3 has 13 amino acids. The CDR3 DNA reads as TGCAGCGTTGAGGAACTAGCGGGTGAGACCCAGTCCTTC. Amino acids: CSVEELAGETQSF.

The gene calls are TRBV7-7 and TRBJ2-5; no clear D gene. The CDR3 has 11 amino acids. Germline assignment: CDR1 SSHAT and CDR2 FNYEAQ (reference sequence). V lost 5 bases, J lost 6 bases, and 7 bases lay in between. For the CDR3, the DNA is TGTGCCAGCAGCCCCACAAAGACCCAGTACTTC. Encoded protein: CASSPTKTQYF.

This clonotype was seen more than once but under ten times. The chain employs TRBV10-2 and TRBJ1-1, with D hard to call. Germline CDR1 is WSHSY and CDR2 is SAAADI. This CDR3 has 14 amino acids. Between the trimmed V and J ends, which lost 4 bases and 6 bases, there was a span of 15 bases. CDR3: CASSVRTPPSEAFF. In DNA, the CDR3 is TGCGCCAGCAGTGTTCGAACTCCTCCCTCTGAAGCTTTCTTT.

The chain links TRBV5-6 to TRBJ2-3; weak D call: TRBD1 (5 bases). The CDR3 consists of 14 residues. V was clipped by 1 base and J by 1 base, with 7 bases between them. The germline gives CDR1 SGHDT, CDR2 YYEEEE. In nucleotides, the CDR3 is TGTGCCAGCAGCTTGCAACAGGGCACAGATACGCAGTATTTT. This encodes CASSLQQGTDTQYF.

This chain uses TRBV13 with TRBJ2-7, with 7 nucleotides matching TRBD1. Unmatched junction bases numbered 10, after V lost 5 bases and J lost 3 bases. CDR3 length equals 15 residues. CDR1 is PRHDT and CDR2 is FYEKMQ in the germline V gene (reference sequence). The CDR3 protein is CASSPGQSVYYEQYF. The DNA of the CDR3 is TGTGCCAGCAGCCCGGGACAGAGCGTTTACTACGAGCAGTACTTC.

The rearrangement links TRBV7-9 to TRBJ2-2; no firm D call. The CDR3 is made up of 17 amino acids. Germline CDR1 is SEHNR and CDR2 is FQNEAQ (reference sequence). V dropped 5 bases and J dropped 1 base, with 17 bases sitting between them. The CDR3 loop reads CASSPRKGMWNTGELFF. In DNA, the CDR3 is TGTGCCAGCAGCCCCCGAAAAGGAATGTGGAACACCGGGGAGCTGTTTTTT.

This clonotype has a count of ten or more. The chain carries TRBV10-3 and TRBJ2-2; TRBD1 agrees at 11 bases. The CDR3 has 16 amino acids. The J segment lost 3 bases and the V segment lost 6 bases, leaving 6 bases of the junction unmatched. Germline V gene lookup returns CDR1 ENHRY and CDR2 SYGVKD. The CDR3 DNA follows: TGTGCCATCAGGCAGGACAGGGGGCGCGACACCGGGGAGCTGTTTTTT. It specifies CAIRQDRGRDTGELFF.

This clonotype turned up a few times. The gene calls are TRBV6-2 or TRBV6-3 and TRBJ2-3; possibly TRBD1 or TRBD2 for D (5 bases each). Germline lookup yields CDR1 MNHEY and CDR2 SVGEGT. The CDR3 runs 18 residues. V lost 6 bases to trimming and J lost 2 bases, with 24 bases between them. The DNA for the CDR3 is TGTGCCAGCAGATTAGGCCCTGAGGGGACCAGAATCACAGATACGCAGTATTTT. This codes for CASRLGPEGTRITDTQYF.

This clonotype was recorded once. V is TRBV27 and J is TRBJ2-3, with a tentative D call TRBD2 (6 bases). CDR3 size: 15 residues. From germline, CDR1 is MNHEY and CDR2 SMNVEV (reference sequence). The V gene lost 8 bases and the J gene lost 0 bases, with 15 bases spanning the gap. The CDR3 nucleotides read TGTGCCAGCGCTGGGACTTTCCGAAGCACAGATACGCAGTATTTT. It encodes CASAGTFRSTDTQYF.

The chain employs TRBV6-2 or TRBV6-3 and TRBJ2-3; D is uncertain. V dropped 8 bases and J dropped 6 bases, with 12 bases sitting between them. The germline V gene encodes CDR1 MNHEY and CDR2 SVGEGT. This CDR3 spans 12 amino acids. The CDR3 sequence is CASGRQYDTQYF. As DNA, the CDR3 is TGTGCCAGCGGGCGGCAGTATGATACGCAGTATTTT.

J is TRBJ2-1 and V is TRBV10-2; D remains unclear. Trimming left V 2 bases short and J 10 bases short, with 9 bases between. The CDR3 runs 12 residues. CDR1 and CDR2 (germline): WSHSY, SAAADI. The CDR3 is CASSERVYEQFF. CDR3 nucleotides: TGCGCCAGCAGTGAGAGGGTTTACGAGCAGTTCTTC.

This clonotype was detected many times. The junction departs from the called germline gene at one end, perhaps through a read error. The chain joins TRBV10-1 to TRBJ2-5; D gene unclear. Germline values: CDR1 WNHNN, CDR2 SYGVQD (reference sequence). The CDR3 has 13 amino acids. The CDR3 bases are TGCGCCAGCAGTGAAGCCGTCCAAGGGACCCAGTACTTC. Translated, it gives CASSEAVQGTQYF.

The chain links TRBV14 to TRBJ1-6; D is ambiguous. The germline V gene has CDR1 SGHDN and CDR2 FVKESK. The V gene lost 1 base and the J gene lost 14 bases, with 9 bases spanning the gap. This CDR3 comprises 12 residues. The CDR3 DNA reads TGTGCCAGCAGCCAAGTGGGTGGGTCCCTCCACTTT. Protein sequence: CASSQVGGSLHF.

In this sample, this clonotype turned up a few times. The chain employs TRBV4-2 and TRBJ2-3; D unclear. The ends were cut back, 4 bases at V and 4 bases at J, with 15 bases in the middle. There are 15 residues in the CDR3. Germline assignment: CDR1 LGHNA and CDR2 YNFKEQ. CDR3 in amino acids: CASSRSGPSPDTQYF. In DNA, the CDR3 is TGTGCCAGCAGCCGGTCCGGCCCGTCGCCAGATACGCAGTATTTT.

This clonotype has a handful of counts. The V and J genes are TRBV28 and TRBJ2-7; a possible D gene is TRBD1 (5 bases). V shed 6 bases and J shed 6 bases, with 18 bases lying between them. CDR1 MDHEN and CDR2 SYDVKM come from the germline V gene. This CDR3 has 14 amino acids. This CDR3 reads CASRSMTVLGEQYF. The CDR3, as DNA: TGTGCCAGCAGATCAATGACAGTACTCGGCGAGCAGTACTTC. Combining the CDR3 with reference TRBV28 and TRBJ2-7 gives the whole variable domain DVKVTQSSRYLVKRTGEKVFLECVQDMDHENMFWYRQDPGLGLRLIYFSYDVKMKEKGDIPEGYSVSREKKERFSLILESASTNQTSMYLCASRSMTVLGEQYFGPGTRLTVT.

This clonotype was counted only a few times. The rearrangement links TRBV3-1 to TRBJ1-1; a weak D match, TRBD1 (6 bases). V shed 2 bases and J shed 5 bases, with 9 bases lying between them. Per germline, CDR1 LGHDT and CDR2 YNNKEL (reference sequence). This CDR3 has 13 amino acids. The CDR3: CASSQLGGTEAFF. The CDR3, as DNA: TGTGCCAGCAGCCAACTAGGGGGAACTGAAGCTTTCTTT.

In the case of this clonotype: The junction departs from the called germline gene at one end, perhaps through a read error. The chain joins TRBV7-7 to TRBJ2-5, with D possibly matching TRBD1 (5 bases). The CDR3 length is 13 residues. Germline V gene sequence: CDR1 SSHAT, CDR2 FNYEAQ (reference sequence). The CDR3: CASSSGSAETQYF. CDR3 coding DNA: TGTGCTAGCAGCTCAGGGTCGGCGGAGACCCAGTACTTC.

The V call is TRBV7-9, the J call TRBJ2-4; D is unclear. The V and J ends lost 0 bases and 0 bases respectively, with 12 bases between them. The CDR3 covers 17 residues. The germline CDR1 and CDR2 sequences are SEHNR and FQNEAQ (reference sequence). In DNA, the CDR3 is TGTGCCAGCAGCTTAGCGCAATCGTCCCTAGCCAAAAACATTCAGTACTTC. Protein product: CASSLAQSSLAKNIQYF.

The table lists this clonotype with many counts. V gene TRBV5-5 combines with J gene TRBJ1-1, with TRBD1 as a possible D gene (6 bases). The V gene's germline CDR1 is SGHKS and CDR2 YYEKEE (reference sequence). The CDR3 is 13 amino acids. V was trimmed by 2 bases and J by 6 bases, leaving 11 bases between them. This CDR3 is CASSLRGVPEAFF. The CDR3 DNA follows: TGTGCCAGCAGCTTAAGGGGGGTCCCTGAAGCTTTCTTT.

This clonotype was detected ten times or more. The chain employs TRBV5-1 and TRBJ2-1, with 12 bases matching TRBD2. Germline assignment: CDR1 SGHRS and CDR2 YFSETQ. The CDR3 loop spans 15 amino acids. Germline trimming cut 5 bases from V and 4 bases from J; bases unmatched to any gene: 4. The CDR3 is CASRTSGSPYNEQFF. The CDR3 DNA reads TGCGCCAGCAGGACTAGCGGGAGCCCATACAATGAGCAGTTCTTC.